The clone carrying this T cell receptor (beta chain) turned up a few times. As yet, its antigen is unknown. V lost 2 bases, J lost 9 bases, and 3 bases stayed unmatched. CDR3 length: 13 residues. Looked up from germline, CDR1 is MDHEN and CDR2 is SYDVKM. This specimen belongs to a study of T cells in Graves' hyperthyroidism and ophthalmopathy. Study results and limitations: A median 6.5 months before onset, the model predicted ophthalmopathy.

Authors of the study amplified TCR beta CDR3 regions from RNA transcripts. HTBI primers drove first-round RT-PCR of the TCR CDR3. In TCRdb, the multiplex PCR reads were re-called with MiXCR into one record per CDR3 protein. Seen here are a few hundred thousand distinct CDR3 sequences, more than 45% observed once, and the top ten hold around a fifth. The source material was peripheral blood or thyroid tissue (not recorded which). The origin of this receptor is an adult woman with Graves' disease, either hyperthyroidism or ophthalmopathy (not recorded which). The V and J genes are TRBV28 and TRBJ1-1, with 10 bases matching TRBD1. The CDR3 loop is CASSLVTGGQAFF. DNA of the CDR3: TGTGCCAGCAGTTTAGTGACAGGGGGCCAAGCTTTCTTT.